The entry below describes one T cell receptor (beta chain). This entry belongs to a study of CD8+ T cells in alopecia areata. Isolated RNA was reverse transcribed into cDNA used as the sequencing template. Measured with immunoSEQ multiplex PCR; TCRdb has only the in-frame clones, and not every one. The repertoire holds 65,000 to 95,000 clones, with roughly 51% as singletons. The TCR originated in a human donor with alopecia areata. Sequenced sample: NKG2D-high CD8+ T cells sorted from blood.

CDR3 coding DNA: TGTGCCAGCAGTTTGACAAGCGATGAGCAGTTCTTC. Encoded protein: CASSLTSDEQFF. The chain uses TRBV6-5 and TRBJ2-1, with D uncertain. Germline V gene sequence: CDR1 MNHEY, CDR2 SVGAGI. The CDR3 has 12 amino acids. Between the trimmed V and J ends, which lost 4 bases and 8 bases, there was a span of 9 bases.